This T cell receptor beta chain is drawn from a study of response to subunit inactivated influenza vaccine. Findings of the study overall: Seasonal influenza vaccination, on each occasion, was suggested by the authors to recruit few new T cells.

MiXCR, run by TCRdb on the RT-PCR reads, gives a single entry per CDR3 protein. The sample records hundreds of thousands of distinct CDR3 sequences, 7.6% being singletons. This clonotype was seen ten or more times. The antigen is not known. V was cut by 2 bases and J by 14 bases, with 15 bases left in between. CDR1 is SQVTM, CDR2 ANQGSEA, per germline. The CDR3 totals 11 residues. The sequence came from a man between 50 and 69 years old who received an inactivated influenza vaccine. The sequenced sample was PBMCs from blood, obtained approximately 25 months after vaccination. The V gene is TRBV29-1, the J gene TRBJ2-5; D is possibly TRBD2 (5 bases). CDR3 nucleotide sequence: TGCAGCGTTGAAAGGGCGGGTGGAAGATACTTC. Translating gives CSVERAGGRYF.